This T cell receptor (beta chain) was sequenced during a study of T cell repertoires in cytomegalovirus infection. This clonotype was detected only a few times. What it binds is unknown. Germline V gene sequence: CDR1 LNHDA, CDR2 SQIVND (reference sequence). The CDR3 runs to 14 residues. Trimming removed 5 bases at V and 7 bases at J, with 14 bases between. TCRdb re-called the reads through MiXCR, storing one row per CDR3 protein. This table has hundreds of thousands of distinct CDR3 sequences, roughly a third appearing once. J is TRBJ2-2 and V is TRBV19, with D uncertain. Sequencing was performed on cultured CD8+ T cells from PBMCs, taken from culture after CMV antigen stimulation. This clonotype was sampled from a human donor in good health (CMV status not recorded). Some clones in this sample may be carry-over from other donors' samples. The CDR3 protein is CASSPRSIGGELFF. CDR3 DNA sequence: TGTGCCAGTAGTCCCCGGAGTATCGGCGGGGAGCTGTTTTTT.